What follows is one T cell receptor beta chain and its context. The CDR3 totals 15 residues. Germline V gene sequence: CDR1 SNHLY, CDR2 FYNNEI. Trimming took 6 bases from V and 5 from J; bases not matched to a gene: 9. Here immunoSEQ multiplex PCR was the method, and the copy in TCRdb shows in-frame clones only, minus some. This sample has under 300,000 clones; around four fifths occur once, and the top ten carry over 4.5%. This sample is drawn from a study of blood T cell repertoires in COVID-19. The source material was peripheral blood. This rearrangement joins TRBV2 to TRBJ2-3, with 9 nucleotides matching TRBD2. The sequence came from a man aged 55 to 70 who had recovered from COVID-19. The CDR3 is CASSLGTSRQDTQYF. CDR3 DNA sequence: TGTGCCAGCAGCCTCGGGACTAGCAGGCAAGATACGCAGTATTTT.